This T cell receptor beta chain appears in the sequencing data of a study of T cell responses to AZD1222 COVID-19 vaccine. Across the study: Second doses at about 4 or about 12 weeks were pooled. Study-level results: Spike-spanning, vaccine-associated CD4 TCRs were dominant at 160-218 and 743-854. Donors were largely white British and mainly female; clonal diversity was possibly underestimated.

This clone was observed a few times. Its cognate antigen is unknown. The table came from immunoSEQ multiplex PCR; TCRdb's copy has only in-frame clones and leaves some out. The sample shows under 200,000 clones, approximately 93% of them seen only once. V lost 0 bases and J 8 bases, leaving 19 bases between the germline ends. CDR1 is WNHNN and CDR2 is SYGVQD in the germline V gene (reference sequence). The CDR3 has 16 residues. The gene calls are TRBV10-1 and TRBJ1-2; weak D call: TRBD1 (5 bases). This clonotype originated in an adult in good health. This specimen consisted of peripheral blood, obtained on day 0 of AZD1222 vaccination. CDR3 in amino acids: CASSESPGRGPDGYTF. CDR3 sequence (DNA): TGCGCCAGCAGTGAGTCGCCGGGGCGGGGACCCGACGGCTACACCTTC.